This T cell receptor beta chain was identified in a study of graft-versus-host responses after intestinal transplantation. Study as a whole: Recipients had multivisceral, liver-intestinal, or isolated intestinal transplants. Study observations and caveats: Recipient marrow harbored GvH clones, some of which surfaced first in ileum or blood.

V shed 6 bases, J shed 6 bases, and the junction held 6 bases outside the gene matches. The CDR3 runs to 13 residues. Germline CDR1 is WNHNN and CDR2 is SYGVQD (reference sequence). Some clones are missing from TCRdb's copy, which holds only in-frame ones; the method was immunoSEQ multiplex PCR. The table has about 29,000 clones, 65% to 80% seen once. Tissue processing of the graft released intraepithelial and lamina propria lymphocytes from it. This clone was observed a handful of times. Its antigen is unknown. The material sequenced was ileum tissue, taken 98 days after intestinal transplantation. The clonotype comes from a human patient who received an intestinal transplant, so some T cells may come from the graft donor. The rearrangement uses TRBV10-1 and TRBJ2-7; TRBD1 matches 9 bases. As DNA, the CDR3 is TGCGCCAGCAGCCGGGACAGGGCGAGCGAGCAGTACTTC. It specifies CASSRDRASEQYF.